Below, 11 T cell receptor beta chains from the same sample are listed, as sequenced in a study of Graves' ophthalmopathy and Graves' hyperthyroidism (dated by TCRdb to the late 2010s). TCRdb shows the sequencer as Illumina HiSeq 2000. For repertoire sequencing, the TCR beta CDR3 regions were amplified from RNA transcripts. The first round of RT-PCR was done with HTBI primers and the Qiagen OneStep RT-PCR kit, and was followed by a second round of multiplex PCR, then size selection and purification. In-frame beta chains were kept once TCRdb had trimmed the public reads at Q25 with fastp and called clones with MiXCR. Here each entry gathers all rows of one CDR3 protein and keeps the most common genes and DNA. Counted in this sample were 350,000 to 400,000 distinct CDR3 sequences; 15% of them appeared once. 5.5% to 8% of the sample comes from the top ten. Sequencing was performed on peripheral blood. The receptors stem from a woman aged 18 to 35 with stable Graves' hyperthyroidism. Donor details come from another sample of the same person, matched by shared clones.

This clonotype was observed at least ten times. The V call is TRBV2, the J call TRBJ2-5; 13 positions match TRBD2. Germline trimming cut 6 bases from V and 5 bases from J; bases unmatched to any gene: 3. Germline CDR1 is SNHLY and CDR2 is FYNNEI. This CDR3 has 14 amino acids. Here the CDR3 DNA reads TGTGCCAGCAGGATGGGACTAGCGGGGGAGACCCAGTACTTC. Amino acids: CASRMGLAGETQYF.

This clonotype appeared many times. The rearrangement joins TRBV29-1 to TRBJ1-6; TRBD1 matches 8 bases. Germline-derived CDR1 and CDR2 are SQVTM and ANQGSEA. The CDR3 covers 13 residues. Trimming cost V 0 bases and J 10 bases; bases outside gene matches: 2. The CDR3 DNA reads as TGCAGCGTTGAAGAGGGGACAGGATCACCCCTCCACTTT. It is translated as CSVEEGTGSPLHF.

V usage is TRBV11-2 and J usage is TRBJ2-6, with 7 bases lining up with TRBD1. Germline CDR1 SGHAT, CDR2 FQNNGV. The length of the CDR3 is 17 residues. With 1 base clipped from V and 1 base from J, the junction kept 4 bases outside the gene matches. CDR3 nucleotides: TGTGCCAGCAGCTTAGGGACAGGAAAATCTGGGGCCAACGTCCTGACTTTC. It specifies CASSLGTGKSGANVLTF.

The genes are TRBV7-3 and TRBJ1-6; D gene ambiguous. The germline gives CDR1 SGHTA, CDR2 FQGTGA. Deletions cut 3 bases from V and 7 bases from J, with 7 bases between. The CDR3 extends over 13 amino acids. CDR3 residues: CASSFDKNSPLHF. CDR3 nucleotides: TGTGCCAGCAGCTTCGACAAGAATTCACCCCTCCACTTT.

This clonotype came up many times. The rearrangement joins TRBV6-1 to TRBJ2-5; D unresolved. From germline, CDR1 is MNHNS and CDR2 SASEGT. The CDR3 totals 13 residues. V lost 5 bases to trimming and J lost 1 base, with 8 bases between them. CDR3: CASSTEVQETQYF. As DNA, the CDR3 is TGTGCCAGCAGTACGGAAGTCCAAGAGACCCAGTACTTC.

This clonotype was picked up many times. Written as DNA, the CDR3 is TGTGCCAGCAGTTACGACCGGTGGCAGTACTTC. It encodes CASSYDRWQYF. J is TRBJ2-7 and V is TRBV6-5; D not certain. Trimming removed 2 bases at V and 9 bases at J, with 8 bases between. Per germline, CDR1 MNHEY and CDR2 SVGAGI. The CDR3 length is 11 residues.

The CDR3: CASSRGSGEEFSAQHF. The CDR3 DNA is TGTGCCAGCAGCAGAGGGTCAGGGGAAGAGTTCTCTGCACAGCATTTT. The chain couples TRBV7-8 to TRBJ1-5; maybe TRBD1 (6 bases). Germline V lookup: CDR1 SGHVS, CDR2 FQNEAQ. V was trimmed by 5 bases and J by 13 bases, leaving 27 bases between them. The CDR3 loop spans 16 amino acids.

This clonotype was counted only a few times. The genes are TRBV11-2 and TRBJ2-2, with a possible D match to TRBD2 (5 bases). From germline, CDR1 is SGHAT and CDR2 FQNNGV. CDR3 length: 17 residues. The V end was cut by 5 bases, the J end by 1 base, with 17 bases between. Here the CDR3 reads CASSPRPAAGNTGELFF. The CDR3 DNA reads TGTGCCAGCAGCCCAAGACCAGCGGCAGGGAACACCGGGGAGCTGTTTTTT. The whole variable domain, remainder taken from reference TRBV11-2 and TRBJ2-2, is EAGVAQSPRYKIIEKRQSVAFWCNPISGHATLYWYQQILGQGPKLLIQFQNNGVVDDSQLPKDRFSAERLKGVDSTLKIQPAKLEDSAVYLCASSPRPAAGNTGELFFGEGSRLTVL.

This clonotype was observed at least ten times. V usage is TRBV20-1 and J usage is TRBJ2-7; 7 bases are shared with TRBD2. J gave up 1 base and V 2 bases, and 2 bases lay outside the gene matches. The CDR3 has 13 amino acids. Germline V gives CDR1 DFQATT, CDR2 SNEGSKA (reference sequence). This chain's CDR3 is CSARSGASYEQYF. CDR3 in DNA: TGCAGTGCTAGAAGCGGGGCGTCCTACGAGCAGTACTTC.

This clonotype was detected only a few times. An end of the junction does not agree with germline; a read error may underlie this. This rearrangement joins TRBV11-2 to TRBJ2-6, with a weak D call TRBD1 (5 bases). This CDR3 has 18 amino acids. The germline V gene has CDR1 SGHAT and CDR2 FQNNGV. The CDR3 reads CASSLIWGWSSGVNVLTF. CDR3 bases: TGTGCCAGCAGCTTAATATGGGGCTGGAGTTCTGGGGTCAACGTCCTGACTTTC.

Many counts were recorded for this clonotype. The chain is built from TRBV13 and TRBJ1-1; no clear D gene. The length of the CDR3 is 13 residues. The germline V gene encodes CDR1 PRHDT and CDR2 FYEKMQ (reference sequence). V lost 5 bases to trimming and J lost 4 bases, with 11 bases between them. CDR3 sequence reads: CASSRRVATEAFF. In DNA form, the CDR3 reads TGTGCCAGCAGCCGTAGGGTAGCCACTGAAGCTTTCTTT.